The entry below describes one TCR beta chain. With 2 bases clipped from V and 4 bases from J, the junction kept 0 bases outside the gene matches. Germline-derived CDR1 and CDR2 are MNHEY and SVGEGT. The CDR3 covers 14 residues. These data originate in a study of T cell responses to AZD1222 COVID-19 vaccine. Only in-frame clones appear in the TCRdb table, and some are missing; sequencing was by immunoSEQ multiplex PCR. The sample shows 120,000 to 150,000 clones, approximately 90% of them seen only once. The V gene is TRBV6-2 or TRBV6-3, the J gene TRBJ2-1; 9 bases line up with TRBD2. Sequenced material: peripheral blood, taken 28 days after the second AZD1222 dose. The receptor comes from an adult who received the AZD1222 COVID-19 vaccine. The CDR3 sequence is CASSYAGGYNEQFF. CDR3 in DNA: TGTGCCAGCAGTTACGCGGGGGGGTACAATGAGCAGTTCTTC.